A single sample gave rise to the 6 T cell receptor beta chains below, sequenced in a study of T cell changes during pregnancy in multiple sclerosis. Assay used: immunoSEQ multiplex PCR; TCRdb lists only in-frame clones, some missing. The sample includes 66,000 or so clones, around 89% of them seen just once. Sample: peripheral blood, taken in the first trimester of pregnancy. These receptors all come from a female donor in good health, enrolled as a control in a pregnancy study.

The chain couples TRBV30 to TRBJ2-7; tentative D call: TRBD1 (6 bases). Germline CDR1 GTSNPN, CDR2 SVGIG (reference sequence). There are 13 residues in the CDR3. V lost 4 bases to trimming and J lost 6 bases, with 16 bases between them. This CDR3 is CAWTKGGSVEQYF. The CDR3 coding sequence is TGTGCCTGGACCAAAGGGGGAAGTGTCGAGCAGTACTTC. Complete variable domain (other parts from reference TRBV30 and TRBJ2-7): SQTIHQWPATLVQPVGSPLSLECTVEGTSNPNLYWYRQAAGRGLQLLFYSVGIGQISSEVPQNLSASRPQDRQFILSSKKLLLSDSGFYLCAWTKGGSVEQYFGPGTRLTVT.

The rearrangement uses TRBV9 and TRBJ2-7; TRBD2 matches at 8 bases. The CDR3 is made up of 13 amino acids. V shed 2 bases, J shed 7 bases, and the junction held 5 bases outside the gene matches. CDR1 and CDR2 (germline): SGDLS, YYNGEE. The CDR3 DNA sequence: TGTGCCAGCAGCGTCTACCCGGGGGGGGAGCAGTACTTC. It is translated as CASSVYPGGEQYF.

For the CDR3, the DNA is TGTGCCAGCAGCGACAGAACCTACGAGCAGTACTTC. Protein: CASSDRTYEQYF. The chain links TRBV28 to TRBJ2-7, with D perhaps matching TRBD1 (5 bases). From germline, CDR1 is MDHEN and CDR2 SYDVKM. The CDR3 covers 12 residues. Between the trimmed V and J ends, which lost 6 bases and 2 bases, there was a span of 8 bases.

This chain connects TRBV4-1 to TRBJ1-5; D is unclear. CDR3 length: 17 amino acids. Per germline, CDR1 MGHRA and CDR2 YSYEKL. The V gene lost 3 bases and the J gene lost 6 bases, with 21 bases spanning the gap. The CDR3 reads CASSQDGPGGSPQPQHF. The CDR3 DNA reads TGCGCCAGCAGCCAGGATGGACCAGGAGGGAGTCCTCAGCCCCAGCATTTT.

The sample holds one count of this clone. J is TRBJ1-1 and V is TRBV19; D is ambiguous. V was shortened by 3 bases and J by 0 bases, with 8 bases between the two germline ends. Germline V gene data show CDR1 as LNHDA and CDR2 as SQIVND (reference sequence). The CDR3 is made up of 14 amino acids. CDR3 sequence: CASSIEILNTEAFF. CDR3 nucleotide sequence: TGTGCCAGTAGTATTGAGATCTTGAACACTGAAGCTTTCTTT.

This chain links TRBV29-1 with TRBJ1-2, with D perhaps TRBD1 (5 bases). Germline-derived CDR1 and CDR2 are SQVTM and ANQGSEA. CDR3 length equals 14 residues. V lost 3 bases and J lost 2, with 13 bases in between. CDR3: CSVEGWGENYGYTF. CDR3 DNA: TGCAGCGTTGAGGGTTGGGGGGAAAACTATGGCTACACCTTC. Variable domain in full (rest from reference TRBV29-1 and TRBJ1-2): SAVISQKPSRDICQRGTSLTIQCQVDSQVTMMFWYRQQPGQSLTLIATANQGSEATYESGFVIDKFPISRPNLTFSTLTVSNMSPEDSSIYLCSVEGWGENYGYTFGSGTRLTVV.